This record covers a single T cell receptor (beta chain). Antigen: not known. Every patient experienced relapse after autologous stem cell transplantation, and brentuximab vedotin exposure varied. The patients, who had relapsed/refractory classical Hodgkin lymphoma, achieved best responses of complete response, partial response or progressive disease. The data stem from a study of PD-1 blockade in classical Hodgkin lymphoma. Study-level information: Patients were given intravenous nivolumab, 3 mg/kg, every 2 weeks.

Per germline, CDR1 SGHAT and CDR2 FQNNGV. The CDR3 contains 15 residues. Trimming removed 6 bases from V and 6 bases from J; junction bases left unmatched: 12. Sequenced by immunoSEQ multiplex PCR; TCRdb stores in-frame clones only, minus some. The sample holds roughly 19,000 clones, around 80% seen once. Broader study findings: According to reports, newly diagnosed patients had lower baseline TCR diversity than healthy donors, and relapsed/refractory patients had lower baseline TCR diversity still. Repertoires differed for reasons still undefined, possibly disease activity or prior therapy.

This receptor was obtained from a human donor with classical Hodgkin lymphoma. The material sequenced was peripheral blood mononuclear cells (PBMCs), taken at baseline. The V and J genes are TRBV11-2 and TRBJ1-2, with 8 bases lining up with TRBD1. The chain's CDR3 is CASRGLAGGFDGYTF. In DNA, the CDR3 is TGTGCCAGCAGGGGATTGGCAGGGGGCTTCGATGGCTACACCTTC. The variable domain in full, with the rest retrieved from reference TRBV11-2 and TRBJ1-2, is EAGVAQSPRYKIIEKRQSVAFWCNPISGHATLYWYQQILGQGPKLLIQFQNNGVVDDSQLPKDRFSAERLKGVDSTLKIQPAKLEDSAVYLCASRGLAGGFDGYTFGSGTRLTVV.